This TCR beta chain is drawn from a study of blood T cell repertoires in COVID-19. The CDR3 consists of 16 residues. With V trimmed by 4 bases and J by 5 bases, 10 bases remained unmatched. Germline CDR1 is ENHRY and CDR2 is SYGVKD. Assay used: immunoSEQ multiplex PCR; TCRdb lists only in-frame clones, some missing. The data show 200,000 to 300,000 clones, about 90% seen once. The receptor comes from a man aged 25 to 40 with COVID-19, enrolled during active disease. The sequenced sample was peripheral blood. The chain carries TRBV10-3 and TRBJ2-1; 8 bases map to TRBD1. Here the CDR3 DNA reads TGTGCCATCAGTGGGACTGGCGACAGGGGTAACAATGAGCAGTTCTTC. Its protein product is CAISGTGDRGNNEQFF.